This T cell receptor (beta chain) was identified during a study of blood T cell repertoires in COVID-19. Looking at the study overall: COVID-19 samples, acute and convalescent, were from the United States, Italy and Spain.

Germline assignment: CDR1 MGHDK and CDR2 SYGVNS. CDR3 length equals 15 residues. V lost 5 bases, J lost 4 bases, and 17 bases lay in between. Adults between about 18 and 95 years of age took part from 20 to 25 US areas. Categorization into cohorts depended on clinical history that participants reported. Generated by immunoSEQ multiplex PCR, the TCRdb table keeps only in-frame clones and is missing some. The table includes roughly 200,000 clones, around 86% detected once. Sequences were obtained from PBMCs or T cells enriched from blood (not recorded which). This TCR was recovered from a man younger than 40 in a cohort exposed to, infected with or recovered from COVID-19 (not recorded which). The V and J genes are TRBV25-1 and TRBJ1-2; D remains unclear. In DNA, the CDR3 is TGTGCCAGCAGTTCCCCGGGAGGGCCCATCTATGGCTACACCTTC. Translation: CASSSPGGPIYGYTF.